The subject of this entry is one TCR beta chain. In the original processing: It was from reference gene primer amplification that nucleated cell counts were estimated. Sequencing used immunoSEQ multiplex PCR; TCRdb keeps in-frame clones, though not all of them. V and J calls and clone size are those listed in that table; D and trimming were worked out from the DNA. The data show approximately 480,000 clones, nearly 90% seen once. The data originate from a study of blood T cell repertoires in COVID-19. About the study: Sources were T cells, B-cell-depleted T cells, or PBMCs; the material itself was cDNA or gDNA.

CDR1 and CDR2 from the germline V gene are MNHEY and SMNVEV (reference sequence). With 2 bases removed from V and 6 bases from J, the gap between germline ends came to 17 bases. The CDR3 runs 16 residues. V is TRBV27 and J is TRBJ2-1; maybe TRBD1 (5 bases). The source material was peripheral blood. The TCR originated in a man aged 18 to 29 with COVID-19, enrolled during active disease. The CDR3 DNA reads as TGTGCCAGCAGTTTAAGCCAGGGTTTGGCTGGCAATGAGCAGTTCTTC. It translates to CASSLSQGLAGNEQFF.